Listed below are T cell receptor beta chains from one sample, sequenced in a study of CXCR3-negative and CXCR3-positive naive CD8 T cells. After re-calling the 5' RACE reads, TCRdb lists one entry per CDR3 protein, DNA absent. The repertoire shows just under 9,000 distinct CDR3 sequences; the top ten hold over 2%. Sequencing used naive CXCR3- CD8+ T cells from blood. The receptors originated from a human donor in good health. Some clones in this sample may be carry-over from other donors' samples. The CDR3 runs from the conserved cysteine through the conserved F or W. Not all rows give a size; the values are once, few, many and, for expanded clones, a class.

TRBJ2-1	medium-sized	TRBV4-1	CASSQDFAGKGNEQFF
TRBJ2-5	-	TRBV7-9	CASNLSPRDLQETQYF
TRBJ2-1	-	TRBV14	CASSQTAGETSNEQFF
TRBJ2-3	medium-sized	TRBV7-2	CASSPAGGSTDTQYF
TRBJ2-5	-	TRBV3-1	CASSQPDRLAQETQYF
TRBJ2-1	-	TRBV7-7	CASSLSPAGYNEQFF
TRBJ1-1	medium-sized	TRBV7-9	CASSPHRAEAFF
TRBJ2-7	medium-sized	TRBV5-1	CASSWEGQVYEQYF
TRBJ1-2	-	TRBV28	CASSFSGQAAFTF
TRBJ2-1	medium-sized	TRBV29-1	CSVLNSQSYNEQFF
TRBJ2-1	medium-sized	TRBV6-5	CASSYLSANEQFF
TRBJ1-1	-	TRBV5-1	CASSLAVLNTEAFF
TRBJ2-1	-	TRBV6-6	CASNPLEREVNNEQFF
TRBJ2-1	medium-sized	TRBV27	CASSLGPSSYNEQFF